This is a list of T cell receptor beta chains from one sample in a study of shared clonotypes between healthy human individuals. Using immunoSEQ multiplex PCR, the repertoire was profiled, and TCRdb retains in-frame clones only, with some absent. The sample gives about 490,000 clones, 78% of which show up once; more than 10% is in the top ten. The specimen was PBMCs. The source is a woman in her thirties or forties in good health. Some clones in this sample may be carry-over from other donors' samples. Each CDR3 is given with its conserved first and last residue. Each record gives: J gene, clone size, V gene, D gene, CDR3 protein, CDR3 DNA. A D gene is named only where the DNA matches it firmly. The size of a clone is reported for some rows only, either as once, few or many, or as a class for expanded clones.

>TRBJ2-6|-|TRBV19|TRBD1
CASSRTGSSGANVLTF
TGTGCCAGTAGTAGGACAGGAAGCTCTGGGGCCAACGTCCTGACTTTC
>TRBJ1-4|-|TRBV27|-
CASSFGQVGEKLFF
TGTGCCAGCAGTTTTGGTCAGGTTGGCGAAAAACTGTTTTTT
>TRBJ1-5|-|TRBV4-3|TRBD1
CASSQGQGEQPQHF
TGCGCCAGCAGCCAAGGACAGGGCGAGCAGCCCCAGCATTTT
>TRBJ1-6|-|TRBV2|TRBD1
CASNPQGASDSPLHF
TGTGCCAGCAATCCACAGGGGGCCTCTGATTCACCCCTCCACTTT
>TRBJ1-5|-|TRBV19|-
CASSSPGVDNQPQHF
TGTGCCAGTAGTTCGCCCGGGGTAGACAATCAGCCCCAGCATTTT
>TRBJ2-6|-|TRBV6-1|-
CASSARGSTSGANVLTF
TGTGCCAGCAGTGCCCGGGGTTCCACATCTGGGGCCAACGTCCTGACTTTC
>TRBJ2-7|-|TRBV23-1|TRBD1
CASTQRDSYSYEQYF
TGCGCCAGCACCCAGAGGGACAGTTACTCCTACGAGCAGTACTTC
>TRBJ1-5|-|TRBV5-4|-
CASSQDREQPQHF
TGCGCCAGCAGCCAAGATCGGGAACAGCCCCAGCATTTT
>TRBJ1-1|-|TRBV7-2|-
CASSYALMNTEAFF
TGTGCCAGCAGTTACGCCCTAATGAACACTGAAGCTTTCTTT
>TRBJ2-2|-|TRBV7-9|-
CASSLSRYLNTGELFF
TGTGCCAGCAGCTTATCGCGCTACCTAAACACCGGGGAGCTGTTTTTT
>TRBJ2-1|many|TRBV6-5|-
CASSYGGVGNEQFF
TGTGCCAGCAGTTACGGGGGAGTAGGAAATGAGCAGTTCTTC
>TRBJ2-5|few|TRBV29-1|-
CSVAQTGETQYF
TGCAGCGTTGCTCAAACGGGAGAGACCCAGTACTTC
>TRBJ1-2|-|TRBV5-1|-
CASSERGSRGYTF
TGCGCCAGCAGTGAGCGAGGCAGTAGGGGCTACACCTTC
>TRBJ1-5|-|TRBV27|TRBD1
CASSLSPGQGALGQPQHF
TGTGCCAGCAGTTTATCCCCCGGACAGGGGGCGTTAGGGCAGCCCCAGCATTTT
>TRBJ2-7|-|TRBV9|-
CASSVLGEPYEQYF
TGTGCCAGCAGCGTCTTAGGAGAACCCTACGAGCAGTACTTC
>TRBJ1-3|many|TRBV30|TRBD1
CAWKGQGDYRHGNTIYF
TGTGCCTGGAAAGGACAGGGGGACTATCGACATGGAAACACCATATATTTT
>TRBJ2-1|once|TRBV5-3|-
CARSFGRIHSYNEQFF
TGTGCCAGAAGCTTCGGGCGGATACACTCCTACAATGAGCAGTTCTTC
>TRBJ2-7|-|TRBV7-2|TRBD2
CASSYVGAGGYEQYF
TGTGCCAGCAGCTATGTTGGGGCGGGAGGTTACGAGCAGTACTTC
>TRBJ2-1|-|TRBV9|-
CASSVDIPGVNEQFF
TGTGCCAGCAGCGTAGACATCCCGGGCGTCAATGAGCAGTTCTTC
>TRBJ2-7|-|TRBV11-3|-
CASSPTSLNEQYF
TGTGCCAGCAGCCCCACCTCCCTCAACGAGCAGTACTTC
>TRBJ2-3|-|TRBV28|TRBD2
CASSLFGRLAGGPESDTQYF
TGTGCCAGCAGTTTATTTGGGCGACTAGCGGGAGGGCCTGAGTCAGATACGCAGTATTTT
>TRBJ1-3|-|TRBV2|TRBD1
CASRPGTGGHTIYF
TGTGCCAGCAGACCCGGGACAGGGGGGCACACCATATATTTT
>TRBJ2-6|-|TRBV13|-
CASSFGDSGANVLTF
TGTGCCAGCAGCTTCGGGGACTCTGGGGCCAACGTCCTGACTTTC
>TRBJ1-6|-|TRBV5-1|-
CASSLEGRDSPLHF
TGCGCCAGCAGCTTGGAGGGTCGGGATTCACCCCTCCACTTT
>TRBJ2-5|-|TRBV7-7|-
CASSFEGGTQYF
TGTGCCAGCAGCTTCGAGGGGGGGACCCAGTACTTC
>TRBJ2-2|-|TRBV6-1|-
CASKVAVNTGELFF
TGTGCCAGCAAGGTAGCGGTGAACACCGGGGAGCTGTTTTTT
>TRBJ2-7|-|TRBV2|TRBD1
CASSGQGTEYEQYF
TGTGCCAGCAGTGGACAGGGTACGGAATACGAGCAGTACTTC
>TRBJ2-1|-|TRBV29-1|TRBD2
CSVAGGPLNEQFF
TGCAGCGTGGCGGGAGGGCCTTTGAATGAGCAGTTCTTC
>TRBJ2-3|-|TRBV19|TRBD2
CASSTGGDTQYF
TGTGCCAGTAGTACCGGGGGGGATACGCAGTATTTT
>TRBJ2-3|few|TRBV14|-
CASSQPTELHSSTDTQYF
TGTGCCAGCAGCCAACCTACGGAACTCCATTCTAGCACAGATACGCAGTATTTT
>TRBJ1-1|-|TRBV7-9|-
CASSLGDVTEAFF
TGTGCCAGCAGCTTAGGTGACGTCACTGAAGCTTTCTTT
>TRBJ2-3|-|TRBV30|-
CAWSPLWGTDTQYF
TGTGCCTGGAGTCCACTTTGGGGCACAGATACGCAGTATTTT
>TRBJ2-7|-|TRBV4-1|-
CASRSQIGSYEQYF
TGCGCCAGCAGAAGCCAGATCGGCTCCTACGAGCAGTACTTC
>TRBJ1-3|many|TRBV5-1|-
CASSLGTGFKGNTIYF
TGCGCCAGCAGCTTGGGAACAGGGTTCAAGGGAAACACCATATATTTT
>TRBJ1-2|-|TRBV6-5|TRBD1
CASSYAGTGGGYTF
TGTGCCAGCAGTTACGCCGGGACAGGGGGTGGCTACACCTTC
>TRBJ2-2|once|TRBV27|-
CASLSTPAATGELFF
TGTGCCAGCCTCTCAACGCCGGCAGCCACCGGGGAGCTGTTTTTT
>TRBJ2-3|-|TRBV5-1|TRBD1
CASSFSPTGLQGTDTQYF
TGCGCCAGCAGCTTCTCACCGACAGGGCTACAAGGCACAGATACGCAGTATTTT
>TRBJ2-3|-|TRBV14|-
CASSLLARGGDTQYF
TGTGCCAGCAGCCTACTAGCGCGAGGGGGAGATACGCAGTATTTT
>TRBJ2-5|-|TRBV7-2|TRBD2
CASSAGTSDPRTETQYF
TGTGCCAGCAGCGCCGGGACTAGCGACCCCCGGACGGAGACCCAGTACTTC
>TRBJ2-3|-|TRBV28|TRBD1
CASSNRDRGLTDTQYF
TGTGCCAGCAGTAACCGGGACAGGGGCCTCACAGATACGCAGTATTTT
>TRBJ1-2|-|TRBV21-1|-
CASSKRPPGETYGYTF
TGTGCCAGCAGCAAACGCCCACCAGGGGAGACCTATGGCTACACCTTC
>TRBJ2-3|few|TRBV19|-
CASQRAFLGDTQYF
TGTGCCAGCCAGAGGGCCTTCCTAGGGGATACGCAGTATTTT
>TRBJ2-5|-|TRBV10-3|TRBD1
CAISDHLTGDLKETQYF
TGTGCCATCAGTGACCACCTGACAGGGGATTTAAAAGAGACCCAGTACTTC
>TRBJ2-1|-|TRBV11-2|-
CASSLPSVDEQFF
TGTGCCAGCAGCTTACCTAGCGTCGATGAGCAGTTCTTC
>TRBJ2-1|few|TRBV5-1|-
CASSWAGANYNEQFF
TGCGCCAGCAGCTGGGCAGGCGCGAACTACAATGAGCAGTTCTTC
>TRBJ2-2|once|TRBV27|TRBD2
CASSFVGASGRSGTGELFF
TGTGCCAGCAGTTTCGTCGGGGCTAGCGGGAGGTCGGGCACCGGGGAGCTGTTTTTT
>TRBJ1-3|-|TRBV11-2|-
CASSPHYGQPLSGNTIYF
TGTGCCAGCAGCCCCCATTACGGACAACCACTCTCTGGAAACACCATATATTTT
>TRBJ2-7|once|TRBV5-1|TRBD2
CASSPGGLAGGEQYF
TGCGCCAGCAGCCCGGGGGGACTAGCGGGAGGCGAGCAGTACTTC
>TRBJ1-2|-|TRBV28|-
CASSLSGGADGYTF
TGTGCCAGCAGTTTATCCGGGGGCGCAGACGGCTACACCTTC
>TRBJ2-1|-|TRBV7-3|TRBD1
CASSLRDSSYNEQFF
TGTGCCAGCAGCTTAAGGGACAGCTCCTACAATGAGCAGTTCTTC
>TRBJ2-1|-|TRBV19|TRBD1
CASSIQGAAANEQFF
TGTGCCAGTAGTATCCAGGGGGCGGCCGCCAATGAGCAGTTCTTC
>TRBJ1-2|-|TRBV30|-
CAWILPQSGGRGYTF
TGTGCCTGGATCCTCCCTCAGTCCGGGGGTAGAGGCTACACCTTC